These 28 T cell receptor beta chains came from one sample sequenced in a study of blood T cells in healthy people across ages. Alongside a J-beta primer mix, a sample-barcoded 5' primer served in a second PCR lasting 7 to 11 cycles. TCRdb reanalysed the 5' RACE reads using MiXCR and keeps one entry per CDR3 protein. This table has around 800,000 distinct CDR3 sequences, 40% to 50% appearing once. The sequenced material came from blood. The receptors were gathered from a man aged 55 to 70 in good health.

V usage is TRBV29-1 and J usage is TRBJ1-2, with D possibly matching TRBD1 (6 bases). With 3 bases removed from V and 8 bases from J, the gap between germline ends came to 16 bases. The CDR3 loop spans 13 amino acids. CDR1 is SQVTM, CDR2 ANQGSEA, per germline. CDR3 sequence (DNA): TGCAGCGTTGATTGGAGTGGGGGGGGCGGCTACACCTTC. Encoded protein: CSVDWSGGGGYTF.

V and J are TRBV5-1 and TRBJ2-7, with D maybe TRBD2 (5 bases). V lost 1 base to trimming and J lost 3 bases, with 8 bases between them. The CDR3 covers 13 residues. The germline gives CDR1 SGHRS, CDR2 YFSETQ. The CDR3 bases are TGCGCCAGCAGCTTGAGGGAGAACTACGAGCAGTACTTC. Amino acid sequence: CASSLRENYEQYF. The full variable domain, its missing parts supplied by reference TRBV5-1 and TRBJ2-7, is KAGVTQTPRYLIKTRGQQVTLSCSPISGHRSVSWYQQTPGQGLQFLFEYFSETQRNKGNFPGRFSGRQFSNSRSEMNVSTLELGDSALYLCASSLRENYEQYFGPGTRLTVT.

Here the CDR3 reads CASSKVKGNSYNEQFF. In DNA form, the CDR3 reads TGTGCCAGCAGCAAAGTTAAGGGAAATTCCTACAATGAGCAGTTCTTC. V is TRBV21-1 and J is TRBJ2-1. TRBV21-1 is labeled a pseudogene. This CDR3 is built from 16 residues.

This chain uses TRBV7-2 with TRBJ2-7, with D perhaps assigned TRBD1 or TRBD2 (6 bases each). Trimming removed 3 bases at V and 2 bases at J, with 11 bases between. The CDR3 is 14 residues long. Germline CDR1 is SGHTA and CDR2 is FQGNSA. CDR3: CASSFYGGTYEQYF. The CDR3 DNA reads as TGTGCCAGCAGCTTTTACGGGGGCACCTACGAGCAGTACTTC.

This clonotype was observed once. CDR3 DNA sequence: TGCAGTGCTAGGTTGGGCGGGACAGGGTCCTTTAAAACGCAGTATTTT. The encoded protein is CSARLGGTGSFKTQYF. The chain joins TRBV20-1 to TRBJ2-3; the match to TRBD1 covers 9 bases. After removal of 3 bases from V and 9 bases from J, the junction contained 16 bases not matched to a gene. The CDR3 totals 16 residues. Germline V gives CDR1 DFQATT, CDR2 SNEGSKA (reference sequence).

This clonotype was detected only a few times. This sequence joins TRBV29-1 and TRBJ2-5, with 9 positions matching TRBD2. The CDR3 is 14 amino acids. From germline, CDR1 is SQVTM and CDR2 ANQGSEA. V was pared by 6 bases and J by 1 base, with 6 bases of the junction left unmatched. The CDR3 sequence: CSVAGTSSQETQYF. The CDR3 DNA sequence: TGCAGCGTCGCCGGGACTAGCAGCCAAGAGACCCAGTACTTC.

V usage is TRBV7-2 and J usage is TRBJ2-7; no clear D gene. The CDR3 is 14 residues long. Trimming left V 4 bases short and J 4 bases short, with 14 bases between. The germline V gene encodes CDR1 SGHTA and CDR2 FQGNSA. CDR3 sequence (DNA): TGTGCCAGCAGCTCCCACGGTGGGGTTTACGAGCAGTACTTC. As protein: CASSSHGGVYEQYF.

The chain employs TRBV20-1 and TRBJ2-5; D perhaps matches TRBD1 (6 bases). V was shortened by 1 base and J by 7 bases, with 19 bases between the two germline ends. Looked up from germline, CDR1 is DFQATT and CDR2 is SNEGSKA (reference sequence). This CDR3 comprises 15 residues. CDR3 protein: CSARVRGYQDGTQYF. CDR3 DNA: TGCAGTGCTAGAGTCAGGGGCTACCAAGATGGGACCCAGTACTTC.

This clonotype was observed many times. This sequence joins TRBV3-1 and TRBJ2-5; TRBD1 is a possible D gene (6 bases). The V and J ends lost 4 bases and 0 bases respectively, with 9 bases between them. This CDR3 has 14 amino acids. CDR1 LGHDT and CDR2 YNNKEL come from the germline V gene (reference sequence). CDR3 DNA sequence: TGTGCCAGCAGCCCATACAGGGACCAAGAGACCCAGTACTTC. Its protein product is CASSPYRDQETQYF.

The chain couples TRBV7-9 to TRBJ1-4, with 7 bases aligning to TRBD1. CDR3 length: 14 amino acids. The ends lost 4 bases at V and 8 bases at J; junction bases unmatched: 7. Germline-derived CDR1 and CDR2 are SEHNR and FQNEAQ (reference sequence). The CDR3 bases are TGTGCCAGCAGCTCCCAGGGGGTCAACGAAAAACTGTTTTTT. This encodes CASSSQGVNEKLFF.

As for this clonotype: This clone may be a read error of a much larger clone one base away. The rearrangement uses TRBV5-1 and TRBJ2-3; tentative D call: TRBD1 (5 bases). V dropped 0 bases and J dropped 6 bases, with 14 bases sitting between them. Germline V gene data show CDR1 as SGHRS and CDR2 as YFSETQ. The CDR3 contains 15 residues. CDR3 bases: TGCGCCAGCAGCTTGGGGTGTCAGGGTTCGGATACGCAGTATTTT. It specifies CASSLGCQGSDTQYF.

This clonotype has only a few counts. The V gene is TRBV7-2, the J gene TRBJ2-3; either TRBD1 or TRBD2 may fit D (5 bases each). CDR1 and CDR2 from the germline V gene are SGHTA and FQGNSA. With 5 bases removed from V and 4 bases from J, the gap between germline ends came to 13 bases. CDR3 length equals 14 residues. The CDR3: CASSRSGTADTQYF. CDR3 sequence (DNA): TGTGCCAGCAGCCGATCCGGGACCGCAGATACGCAGTATTTT.

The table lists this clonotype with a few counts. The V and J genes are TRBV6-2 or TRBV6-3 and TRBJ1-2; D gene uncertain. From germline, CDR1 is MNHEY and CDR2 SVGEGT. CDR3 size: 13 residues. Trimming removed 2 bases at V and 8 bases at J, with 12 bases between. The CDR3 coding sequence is TGTGCCAGCAGTTACGAGGCCTTCGACGGCTACACCTTC. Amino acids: CASSYEAFDGYTF.

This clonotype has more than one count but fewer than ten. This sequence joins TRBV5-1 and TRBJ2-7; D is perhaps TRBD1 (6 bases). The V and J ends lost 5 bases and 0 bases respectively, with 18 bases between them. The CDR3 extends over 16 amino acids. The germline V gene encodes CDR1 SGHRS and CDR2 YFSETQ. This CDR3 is CASRENPGQDSYEQYF. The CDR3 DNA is TGCGCCAGCAGAGAGAATCCGGGACAAGACTCCTACGAGCAGTACTTC.

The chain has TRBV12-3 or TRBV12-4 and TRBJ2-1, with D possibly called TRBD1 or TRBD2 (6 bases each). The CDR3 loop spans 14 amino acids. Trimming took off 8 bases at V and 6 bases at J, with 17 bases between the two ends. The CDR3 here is CASQFMGGLNEQFF. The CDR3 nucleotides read TGTGCCAGCCAGTTTATGGGGGGCCTCAATGAGCAGTTCTTC.

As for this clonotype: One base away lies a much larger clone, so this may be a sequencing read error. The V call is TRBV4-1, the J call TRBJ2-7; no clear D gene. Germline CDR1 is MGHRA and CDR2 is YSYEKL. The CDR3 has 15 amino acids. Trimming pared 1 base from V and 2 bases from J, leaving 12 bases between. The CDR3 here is CASSQAVTYTYEQYF. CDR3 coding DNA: TGCGCCAGCAGCCAAGCTGTAACGTATACCTACGAGCAGTACTTC.

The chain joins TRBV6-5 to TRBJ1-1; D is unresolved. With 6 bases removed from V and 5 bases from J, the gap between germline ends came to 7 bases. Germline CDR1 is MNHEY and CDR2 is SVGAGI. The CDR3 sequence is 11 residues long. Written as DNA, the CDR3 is TGTGCCAGCAGACAGAAGACTGAAGCTTTCTTT. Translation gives CASRQKTEAFF.

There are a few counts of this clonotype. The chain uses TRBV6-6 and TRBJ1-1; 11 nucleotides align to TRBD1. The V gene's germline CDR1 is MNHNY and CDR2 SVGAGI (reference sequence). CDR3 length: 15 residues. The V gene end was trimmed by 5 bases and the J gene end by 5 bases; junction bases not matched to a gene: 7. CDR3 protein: CASSGPGQGVTEAFF. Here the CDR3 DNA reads TGTGCCAGCAGTGGGCCGGGACAGGGGGTAACTGAAGCTTTCTTT.

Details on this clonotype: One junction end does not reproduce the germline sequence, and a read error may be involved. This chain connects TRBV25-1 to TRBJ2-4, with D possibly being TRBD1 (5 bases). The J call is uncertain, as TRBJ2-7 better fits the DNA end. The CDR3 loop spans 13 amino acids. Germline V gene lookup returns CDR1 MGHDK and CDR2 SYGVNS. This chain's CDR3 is CTSRIGVGDEQYF. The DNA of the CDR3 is TGTACCAGCAGGATTGGGGTAGGGGACGAGCAGTACTTC.

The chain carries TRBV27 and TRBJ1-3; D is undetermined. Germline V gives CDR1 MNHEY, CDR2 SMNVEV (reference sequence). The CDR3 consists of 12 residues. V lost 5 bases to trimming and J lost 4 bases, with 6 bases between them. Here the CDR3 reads CASSGVGNTIYF. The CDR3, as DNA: TGTGCCAGCAGTGGAGTCGGAAACACCATATATTTT.

For the CDR3, the DNA is TGTGCCAGCAGCTTAGACTTGGGGGGCCGTAATGAGCAGTTCTTC. This encodes CASSLDLGGRNEQFF. The chain uses TRBV11-2 and TRBJ2-1; tentatively, D is TRBD1 or TRBD2 (6 bases each). Between the trimmed V and J ends, which lost 0 bases and 7 bases, there was a span of 13 bases. The CDR3 sequence is 15 residues long. In germline, CDR1 is SGHAT, CDR2 FQNNGV.

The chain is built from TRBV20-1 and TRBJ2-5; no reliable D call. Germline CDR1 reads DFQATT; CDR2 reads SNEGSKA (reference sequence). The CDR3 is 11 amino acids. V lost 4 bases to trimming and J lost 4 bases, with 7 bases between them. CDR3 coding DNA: TGCAGTGCTAAGAATTTAGAGACCCAGTACTTC. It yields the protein CSAKNLETQYF.

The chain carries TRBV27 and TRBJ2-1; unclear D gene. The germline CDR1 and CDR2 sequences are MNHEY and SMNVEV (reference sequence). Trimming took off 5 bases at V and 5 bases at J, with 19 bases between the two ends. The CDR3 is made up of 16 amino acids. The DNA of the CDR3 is TGTGCCAGCAGTGATCCCGGTGGTAGCATCCACAATGAGCAGTTCTTC. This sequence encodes CASSDPGGSIHNEQFF.

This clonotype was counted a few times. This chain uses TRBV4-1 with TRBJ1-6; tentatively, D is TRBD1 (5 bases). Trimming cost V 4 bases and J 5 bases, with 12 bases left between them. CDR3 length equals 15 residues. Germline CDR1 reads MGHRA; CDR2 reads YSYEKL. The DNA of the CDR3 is TGCGCCAGCAGCCCTCGAGGGGCAGATAATTCACCCCTCCACTTT. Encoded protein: CASSPRGADNSPLHF.

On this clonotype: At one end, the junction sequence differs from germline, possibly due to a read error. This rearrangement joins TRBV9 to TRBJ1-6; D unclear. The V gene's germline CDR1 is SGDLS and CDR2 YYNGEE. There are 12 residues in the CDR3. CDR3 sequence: CASNVPDSPLHF. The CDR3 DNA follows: TGTGCCAGCAACGTACCGGATTCACCCCTCCACTTT. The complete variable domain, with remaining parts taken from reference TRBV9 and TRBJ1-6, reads DSGVTQTPKHLITATGQRVTLRCSPRSGDLSVYWYQQSLDQGLQFLIQYYNGEERAKGNILERFSAQQFPDLHSELNLSSLELGDSALYFCASNVPDSPLHFGNGTRLTVT.

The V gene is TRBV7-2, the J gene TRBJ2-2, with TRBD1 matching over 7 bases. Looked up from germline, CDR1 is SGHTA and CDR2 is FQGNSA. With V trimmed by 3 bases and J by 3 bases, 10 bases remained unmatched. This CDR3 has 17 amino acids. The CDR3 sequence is CASSFIAGTAYTGELFF. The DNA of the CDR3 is TGTGCCAGCAGCTTCATTGCCGGGACAGCGTACACCGGGGAGCTGTTTTTT.

CDR3 residues: CASSFGGHYGYTF. Here the CDR3 DNA reads TGTGCCAGCAGTTTCGGGGGTCATTATGGCTACACCTTC. The chain links TRBV12-3 or TRBV12-4 to TRBJ1-2; possible D gene TRBD1, 5 bases. V lost 3 bases and J 5 bases, leaving 10 bases between the germline ends. This CDR3 has 13 residues.

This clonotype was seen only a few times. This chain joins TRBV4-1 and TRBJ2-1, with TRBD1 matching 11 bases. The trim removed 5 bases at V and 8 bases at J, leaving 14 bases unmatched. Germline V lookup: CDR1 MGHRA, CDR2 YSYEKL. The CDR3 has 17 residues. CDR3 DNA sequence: TGCGCCAGCAGCTTCAGCGTGGGGACAGGGGGTATCCATGAGCAGTTCTTC. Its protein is CASSFSVGTGGIHEQFF.